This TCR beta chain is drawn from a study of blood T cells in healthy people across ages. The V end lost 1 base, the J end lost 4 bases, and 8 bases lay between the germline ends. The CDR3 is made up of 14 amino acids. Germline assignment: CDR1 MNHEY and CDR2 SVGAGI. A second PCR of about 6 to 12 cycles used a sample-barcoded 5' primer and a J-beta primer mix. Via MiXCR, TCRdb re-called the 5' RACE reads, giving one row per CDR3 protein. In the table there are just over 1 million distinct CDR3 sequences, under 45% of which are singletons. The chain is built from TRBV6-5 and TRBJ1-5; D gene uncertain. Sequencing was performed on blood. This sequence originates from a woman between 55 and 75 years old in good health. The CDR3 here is CASSYLGNNQPQHF. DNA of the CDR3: TGTGCCAGCAGTTACTTGGGAAATAATCAGCCCCAGCATTTT.